The 10 T cell receptor beta chains below were found in one sample sequenced in a study of blood T cell repertoires in COVID-19 (dated by TCRdb to 2020 to 2021). The library came from the immunoSEQ multiplex PCR assay. What TCRdb holds here is the immuneACCESS table cut down to in-frame rearrangements. Part of the clones is not present; checked against another copy, under half of the missing clones reflect an unresolved V gene, and the others are unexplained. A total of about 10,000 clones appear in this sample, about 88% of them only once. Around 6% of the sample goes to the ten largest clones. The sequenced sample was peripheral blood. The receptors here all came from a human donor in a cohort sampled during active COVID-19.

V is TRBV6-6 and J is TRBJ1-2, with D perhaps matching TRBD1 (5 bases). CDR3 length equals 15 residues. Germline CDR1 MNHNY, CDR2 SVGAGI (reference sequence). V lost 5 bases and J 3 bases, leaving 16 bases between the germline ends. The CDR3: CASSPPDWGDYGYTF. The CDR3 region has the DNA TGTGCCAGCAGTCCCCCGGATTGGGGGGACTATGGCTACACCTTC.

V gene TRBV3-1 (or the pseudogene TRBV3-2) combines with J gene TRBJ1-3; tentatively, D is TRBD1 (6 bases). The V and J ends lost 3 bases and 0 bases respectively, with 18 bases between them. Germline V gives CDR1 LGHDT, CDR2 YNNKEL (reference sequence). This CDR3 spans 18 amino acids. CDR3 DNA: TGTGCCAGCAGCCATAACCAAAAGGGGGTTCCCTCTGGAAACACCATATATTTT. Its protein is CASSHNQKGVPSGNTIYF.

The gene calls are TRBV19 and TRBJ2-2, with 15 bases that match TRBD2. V shed 5 bases and J 4 bases; nucleotides not matched to a gene: 8. CDR3 length: 18 amino acids. The germline CDR1 and CDR2 sequences are LNHDA and SQIVND (reference sequence). CDR3 sequence reads: CASSRGLAGGPITGELFF. DNA for the CDR3: TGTGCCAGTAGTCGCGGACTAGCGGGGGGGCCGATCACCGGGGAGCTGTTTTTT.

This chain connects TRBV7-2 to TRBJ1-3, with TRBD1 as a possible D gene (5 bases). The CDR3 consists of 14 residues. The germline gives CDR1 SGHTA, CDR2 FQGNSA. V lost 5 bases and J lost 4, with 12 bases in between. The CDR3, as DNA: TGTGCCAGCAGCCCTGGGACTTCGGGAAACACCATATATTTT. Translated, it gives CASSPGTSGNTIYF.

V usage is TRBV2 and J usage is TRBJ1-2, with 9 bases identical to TRBD1. Germline V gene lookup returns CDR1 SNHLY and CDR2 FYNNEI. Germline trimming cut 5 bases from V and 4 bases from J; bases unmatched to any gene: 11. The CDR3 spans 16 residues. The CDR3 spells CASSPLGTGRIYGYTF. The CDR3 DNA is TGTGCCAGCAGTCCCTTGGGGACAGGGAGGATCTATGGCTACACCTTC.

The chain links TRBV5-1 to TRBJ2-1; D is possibly TRBD2 (7 bases). Germline values: CDR1 SGHRS, CDR2 YFSETQ. The CDR3 runs 17 residues. V lost 4 bases, J lost 5 bases, and 22 bases lay in between. The CDR3 is CASSPDRAGAVNNEQFF. CDR3 bases: TGCGCCAGCAGCCCGGATAGGGCGGGGGCTGTAAACAATGAGCAGTTCTTC.

The CDR3 DNA reads as TGCGCCAGCAGTCCGATACCGGGACAGGGGAAGAACTATGGCTACACCTTC. Amino acid sequence: CASSPIPGQGKNYGYTF. The V and J genes are TRBV23-1 and TRBJ1-2; 10 positions agree with TRBD1. TRBV23-1 is an open reading frame whose function is uncertain. There are 17 residues in the CDR3. Losses at the gene ends were 4 bases for V and 2 bases for J; bases not matched to a gene: 10.

This clone was seen a handful of times. The chain combines TRBV7-2 with TRBJ2-1; D not resolved. V was trimmed by 4 bases and J by 10 bases, leaving 11 bases between them. Germline CDR1 and CDR2: SGHTA and FQGNSA. CDR3 length: 12 amino acids. CDR3 sequence reads: CASSSYLGEQFF. The DNA of the CDR3 is TGTGCCAGCAGCTCTTACTTGGGCGAGCAGTTCTTC.

V usage is TRBV4-1 and J usage is TRBJ1-1, with D possibly TRBD1 on 5 matching bases. CDR1 is MGHRA, CDR2 YSYEKL, per germline. V was shortened by 2 bases and J by 6 bases, with 19 bases between the two germline ends. This CDR3 has 16 residues. In DNA form, the CDR3 reads TGCGCCAGCAGCCAATGGTGGGACTCCGGGTGGTCTGAAGCTTTCTTT. It is translated as CASSQWWDSGWSEAFF.

The chain couples TRBV29-1 to TRBJ1-1; TRBD1 might be the D (6 bases). Trimming cost V 5 bases and J 3 bases, with 22 bases left between them. The germline V gene has CDR1 SQVTM and CDR2 ANQGSEA. This CDR3 spans 16 amino acids. DNA for the CDR3: TGCAGCGTTCCTCGGGGGGCGATTTTTAGGTACACTGAAGCTTTCTTT. Its translation: CSVPRGAIFRYTEAFF. The full variable domain, in which reference TRBV29-1 and TRBJ1-1 provide the parts outside the CDR3, is SAVISQKPSRDICQRGTSLTIQCQVDSQVTMMFWYRQQPGQSLTLIATANQGSEATYESGFVIDKFPISRPNLTFSTLTVSNMSPEDSSIYLCSVPRGAIFRYTEAFFGQGTRLTVV.